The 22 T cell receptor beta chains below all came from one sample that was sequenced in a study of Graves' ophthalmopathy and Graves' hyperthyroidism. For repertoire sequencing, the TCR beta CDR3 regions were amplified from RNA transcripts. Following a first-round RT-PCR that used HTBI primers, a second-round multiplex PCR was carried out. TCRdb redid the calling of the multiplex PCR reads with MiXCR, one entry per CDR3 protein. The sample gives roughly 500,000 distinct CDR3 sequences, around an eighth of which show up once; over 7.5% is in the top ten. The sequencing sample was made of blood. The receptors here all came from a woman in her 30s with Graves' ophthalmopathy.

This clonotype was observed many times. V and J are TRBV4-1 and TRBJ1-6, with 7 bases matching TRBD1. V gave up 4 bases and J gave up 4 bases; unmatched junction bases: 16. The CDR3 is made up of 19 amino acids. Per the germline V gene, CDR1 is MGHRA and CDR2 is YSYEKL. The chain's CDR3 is CASSLTRTGRRSYNSPLHF. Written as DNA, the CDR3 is TGCGCCAGCAGCCTCACCCGGACAGGCCGCCGGTCTTATAATTCACCCCTCCACTTT.

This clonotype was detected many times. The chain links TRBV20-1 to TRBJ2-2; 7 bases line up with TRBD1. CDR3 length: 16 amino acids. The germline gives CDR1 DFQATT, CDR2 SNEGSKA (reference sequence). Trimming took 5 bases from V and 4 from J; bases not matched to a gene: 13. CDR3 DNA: TGCAGTGCTCCCAACATAAGGGGGCGCGTCACCGGGGAGCTGTTTTTT. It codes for CSAPNIRGRVTGELFF.

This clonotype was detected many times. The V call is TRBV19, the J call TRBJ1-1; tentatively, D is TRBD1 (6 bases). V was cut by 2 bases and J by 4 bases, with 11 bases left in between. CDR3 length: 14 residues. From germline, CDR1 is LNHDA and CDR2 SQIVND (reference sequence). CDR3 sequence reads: CASSIQGLRTEAFF. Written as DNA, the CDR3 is TGTGCCAGTAGTATACAGGGGCTCCGCACTGAAGCTTTCTTT.

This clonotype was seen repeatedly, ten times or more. This CDR3 is CASSSGGTGGETQYF. The CDR3 DNA reads TGTGCCAGCAGCTCCGGAGGGACAGGGGGGGAGACCCAGTACTTC. This chain joins TRBV11-3 and TRBJ2-5, with TRBD1 matching over 11 bases. Germline V gene data show CDR1 as SGHNT and CDR2 as YENEEA. The CDR3 totals 15 residues. V trimming: 4 bases; J trimming: 5 bases; junction bases outside the gene matches: 6.

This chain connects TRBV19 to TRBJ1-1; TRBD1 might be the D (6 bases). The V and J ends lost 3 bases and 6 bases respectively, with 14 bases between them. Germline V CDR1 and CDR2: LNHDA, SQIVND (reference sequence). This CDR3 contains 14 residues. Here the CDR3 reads CASSIVQGSSEAFF. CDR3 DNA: TGTGCCAGTAGTATTGTGCAGGGGTCATCTGAAGCTTTCTTT.

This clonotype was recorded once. The CDR3 DNA reads as TGTGCCTGGAGTGTACGTCAGGGTTGGGGCGAGCAGTACTTC. It encodes CAWSVRQGWGEQYF. V usage is TRBV30 and J usage is TRBJ2-7, with TRBD1 as a possible D gene (5 bases). The CDR3 has 14 amino acids. V was cut by 0 bases and J by 6 bases, with 15 bases left in between. Germline CDR1 GTSNPN, CDR2 SVGIG (reference sequence).

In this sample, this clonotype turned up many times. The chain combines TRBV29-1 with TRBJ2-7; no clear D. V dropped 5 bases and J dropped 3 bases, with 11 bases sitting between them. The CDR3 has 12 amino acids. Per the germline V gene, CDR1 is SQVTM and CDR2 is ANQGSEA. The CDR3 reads CSVILVGYEQYF. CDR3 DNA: TGCAGCGTTATCCTAGTAGGCTACGAGCAGTACTTC.

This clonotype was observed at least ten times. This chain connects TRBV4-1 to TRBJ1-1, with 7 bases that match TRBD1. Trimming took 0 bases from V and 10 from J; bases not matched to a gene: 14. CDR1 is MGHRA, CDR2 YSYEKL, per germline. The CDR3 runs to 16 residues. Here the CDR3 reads CASSQDPGHAGGRAFF. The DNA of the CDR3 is TGCGCCAGCAGCCAAGATCCGGGACATGCAGGGGGTCGAGCTTTCTTT.

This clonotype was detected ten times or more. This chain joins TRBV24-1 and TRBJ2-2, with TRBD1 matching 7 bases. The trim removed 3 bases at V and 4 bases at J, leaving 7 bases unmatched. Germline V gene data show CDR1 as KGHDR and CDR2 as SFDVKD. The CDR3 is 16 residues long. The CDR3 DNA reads TGTGCCACCAGTGATGTGAGAGGGGGCGGCACCGGGGAGCTGTTTTTT. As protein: CATSDVRGGGTGELFF.

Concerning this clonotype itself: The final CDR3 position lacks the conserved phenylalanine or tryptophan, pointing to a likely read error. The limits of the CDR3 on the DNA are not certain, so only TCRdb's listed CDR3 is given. The CDR3 here is CASSVGDNV. The chain carries TRBV9 and TRBJ2-5; TRBD1, the table's D call, lacks a check against the DNA. The CDR3 comprises 9 residues, both ends counted. Per the germline V gene, CDR1 is SGDLS and CDR2 is YYNGEE.

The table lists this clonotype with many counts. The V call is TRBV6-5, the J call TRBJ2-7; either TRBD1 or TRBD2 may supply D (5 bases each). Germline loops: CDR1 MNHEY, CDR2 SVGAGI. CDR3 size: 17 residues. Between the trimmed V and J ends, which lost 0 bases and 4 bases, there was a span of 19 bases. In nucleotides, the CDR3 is TGTGCCAGCAGTTACTCGGGGGTGTGGCACGGAGAGTACGAGCAGTACTTC. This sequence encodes CASSYSGVWHGEYEQYF.

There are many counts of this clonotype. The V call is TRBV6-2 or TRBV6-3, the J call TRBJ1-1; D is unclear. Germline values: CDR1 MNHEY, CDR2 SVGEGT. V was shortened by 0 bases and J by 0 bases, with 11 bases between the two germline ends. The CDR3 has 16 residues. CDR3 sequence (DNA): TGTGCCAGCAGTTACTCGAAAGGGAGGCTGAACACTGAAGCTTTCTTT. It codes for CASSYSKGRLNTEAFF.

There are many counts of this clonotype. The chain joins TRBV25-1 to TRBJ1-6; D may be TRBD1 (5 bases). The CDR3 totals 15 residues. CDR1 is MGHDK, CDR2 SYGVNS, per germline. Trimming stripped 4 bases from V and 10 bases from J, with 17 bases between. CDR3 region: CASSVTGAAGSPLHF. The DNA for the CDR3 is TGTGCCAGCAGTGTCACCGGGGCCGCAGGGTCACCCCTCCACTTT.

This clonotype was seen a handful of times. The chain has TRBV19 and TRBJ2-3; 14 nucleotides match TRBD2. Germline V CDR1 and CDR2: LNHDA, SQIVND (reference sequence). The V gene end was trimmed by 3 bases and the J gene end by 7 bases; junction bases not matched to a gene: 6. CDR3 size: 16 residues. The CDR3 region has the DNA TGTGCCAGTAGTATGGGACTAGCGGGAGAAGACAATACGCAGTATTTT. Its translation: CASSMGLAGEDNTQYF.

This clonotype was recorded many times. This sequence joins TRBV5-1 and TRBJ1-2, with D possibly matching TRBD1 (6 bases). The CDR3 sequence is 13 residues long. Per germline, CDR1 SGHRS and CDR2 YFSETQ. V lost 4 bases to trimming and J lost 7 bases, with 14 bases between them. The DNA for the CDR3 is TGCGCCAGCAGCGTGACAGGACCAGGTGGCTACACCTTC. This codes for CASSVTGPGGYTF.

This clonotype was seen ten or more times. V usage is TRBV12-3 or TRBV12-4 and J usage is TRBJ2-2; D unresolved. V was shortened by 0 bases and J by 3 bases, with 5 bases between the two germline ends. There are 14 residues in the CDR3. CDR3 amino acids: CASSLAFHTGELFF. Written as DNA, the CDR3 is TGTGCCAGCAGTTTAGCCTTTCACACCGGGGAGCTGTTTTTT.

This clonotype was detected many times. CDR3 sequence reads: CAWSVEWREETQYF. CDR3 bases: TGTGCCTGGAGTGTTGAGTGGCGGGAAGAGACCCAGTACTTC. The chain links TRBV30 to TRBJ2-5; maybe TRBD2 (5 bases). CDR1 and CDR2 (germline): GTSNPN, SVGIG (reference sequence). The CDR3 runs to 14 residues. Trimming took off 0 bases at V and 3 bases at J, with 11 bases between the two ends.

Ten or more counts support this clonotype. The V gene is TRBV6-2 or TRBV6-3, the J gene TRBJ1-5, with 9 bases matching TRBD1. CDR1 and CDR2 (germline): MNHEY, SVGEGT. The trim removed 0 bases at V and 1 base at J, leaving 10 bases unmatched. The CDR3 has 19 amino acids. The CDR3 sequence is CASSYSKEGQGLSNQPQHF. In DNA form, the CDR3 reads TGTGCCAGCAGTTACTCGAAGGAGGGACAGGGATTAAGCAATCAGCCCCAGCATTTT.

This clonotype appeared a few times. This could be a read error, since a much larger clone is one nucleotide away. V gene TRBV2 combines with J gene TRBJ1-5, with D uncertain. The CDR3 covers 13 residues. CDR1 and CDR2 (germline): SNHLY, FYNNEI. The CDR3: CSSSPGNNQPQHF. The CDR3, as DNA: TGTTCCAGCAGTCCAGGCAACAATCAGCCCCAGCATTTT. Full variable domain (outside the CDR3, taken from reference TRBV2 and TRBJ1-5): EPEVTQTPSHQVTQMGQEVILRCVPISNHLYFYWYRQILGQKVEFLVSFYNNEISEKSEIFDDQFSVERPDGSNFTLKIRSTKLEDSAMYFCSSSPGNNQPQHFGDGTRLSIL.

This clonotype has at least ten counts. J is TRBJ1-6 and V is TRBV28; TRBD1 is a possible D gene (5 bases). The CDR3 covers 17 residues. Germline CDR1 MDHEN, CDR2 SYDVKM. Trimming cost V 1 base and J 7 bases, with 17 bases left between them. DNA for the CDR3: TGTGCCAGCAGTTTATTCGTACACCCTGGGGCGAATTCACCCCTCCACTTT. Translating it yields CASSLFVHPGANSPLHF.

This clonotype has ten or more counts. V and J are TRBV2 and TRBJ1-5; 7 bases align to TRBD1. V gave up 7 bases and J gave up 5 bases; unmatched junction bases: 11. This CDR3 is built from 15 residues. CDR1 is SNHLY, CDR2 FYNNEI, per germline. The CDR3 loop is CASTPGGDRDQPQHF. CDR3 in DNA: TGTGCCAGCACTCCCGGGGGGGACAGAGATCAGCCCCAGCATTTT.

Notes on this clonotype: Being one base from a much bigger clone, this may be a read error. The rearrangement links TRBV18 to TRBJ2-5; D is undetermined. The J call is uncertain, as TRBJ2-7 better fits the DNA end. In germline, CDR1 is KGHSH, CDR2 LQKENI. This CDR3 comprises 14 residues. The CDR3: CASSAYPGPYEQYF. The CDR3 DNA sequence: TGTGCCAGCTCAGCGTACCCGGGCCCCTACGAGCAGTACTTC.